Listed below are T cell receptor beta chains from one sample, sequenced in a study of shared clonotypes between healthy human individuals. Assay used: immunoSEQ multiplex PCR; TCRdb lists only in-frame clones, some missing. Among 2,500,000 or so clones listed, roughly 92% were seen once. Sequencing input: naive CD4+ T cells sorted from blood. These receptors were taken from a man between 18 and 29 years old in good health. The CDR3 runs from the conserved cysteine through the conserved F or W. Each record gives: J gene, D gene, V gene, clone size, CDR3 protein, CDR3 DNA. A D gene is named only where the DNA matches it firmly. Size tells how often a clone was seen (once, few, many) or the class of an expanded clone, and some rows leave it out.

J: TRBJ2-2; D: TRBD1; V: TRBV11-1; size: NA; CDR3: CASSTGTGEAGELFF; DNA: TGTGCCAGCAGCACCGGGACAGGGGAGGCCGGGGAGCTGTTTTTT
J: TRBJ2-3; D: TRBD2; V: TRBV14; size: NA; CDR3: CASSQDRLAGGVADTQYF; DNA: TGTGCCAGCAGCCAAGATCGCCTAGCGGGGGGGGTCGCAGATACGCAGTATTTT
J: TRBJ1-4; D: NA; V: TRBV7-9; size: NA; CDR3: CASSLGGGRTNEKLFF; DNA: TGTGCCAGCAGCTTAGGGGGTGGAAGGACTAATGAAAAACTGTTTTTT
J: TRBJ2-4; D: NA; V: TRBV20-1; size: NA; CDR3: CSAGTGNIQYF; DNA: TGCAGTGCTGGGACTGGAAACATTCAGTACTTC
J: TRBJ1-1; D: NA; V: TRBV6-5; size: NA; CDR3: CASSPGQLMNTEAFF; DNA: TGTGCCAGCAGCCCGGGACAACTCATGAACACTGAAGCTTTCTTT
J: TRBJ2-7; D: NA; V: TRBV6-5; size: NA; CDR3: CASSGLGAGAYEQYF; DNA: TGTGCCAGCAGTGGCCTCGGGGCAGGGGCATACGAGCAGTACTTC
J: TRBJ2-5; D: NA; V: TRBV29-1; size: NA; CDR3: CSVDFRQGKETQYF; DNA: TGCAGCGTTGATTTTCGTCAGGGGAAAGAGACCCAGTACTTC
J: TRBJ1-6; D: TRBD1; V: TRBV11-2; size: once; CDR3: CASSPRGPGNSPLHF; DNA: TGTGCCAGCAGCCCTAGGGGGCCGGGGAATTCACCCCTCCACTTT
J: TRBJ1-2; D: NA; V: TRBV30; size: NA; CDR3: CAWKLGTKFPNYGYTF; DNA: TGTGCCTGGAAGTTAGGGACAAAATTCCCCAACTATGGCTACACCTTC
J: TRBJ2-6; D: NA; V: TRBV6-1; size: NA; CDR3: CASRAAGANVLTF; DNA: TGTGCCAGCAGGGCAGCTGGGGCCAACGTCCTGACTTTC
J: TRBJ2-7; D: NA; V: TRBV19; size: NA; CDR3: CASSIMAGGPYEQYF; DNA: TGTGCCAGTAGTATAATGGCAGGGGGGCCCTACGAGCAGTACTTC
J: TRBJ1-4; D: NA; V: TRBV4-1; size: NA; CDR3: CASSRGVTNEKLFF; DNA: TGCGCCAGCAGCCGGGGCGTTACTAATGAAAAACTGTTTTTT
J: TRBJ1-4; D: NA; V: TRBV30; size: NA; CDR3: CAWSRGALGEKLFF; DNA: TGTGCCTGGAGTCGGGGCGCATTAGGGGAAAAACTGTTTTTT
J: TRBJ1-1; D: NA; V: TRBV18; size: NA; CDR3: CASSPSTGSPEAFF; DNA: TGTGCCAGCTCACCTTCGACAGGCTCCCCCGAAGCTTTCTTT
J: TRBJ1-2; D: NA; V: TRBV6-5; size: NA; CDR3: CASSRSSRNYGYTF; DNA: TGTGCCAGCAGCCGATCGAGCCGTAACTATGGCTACACCTTC
J: TRBJ2-5; D: NA; V: TRBV18; size: NA; CDR3: CASSPRANQETQYF; DNA: TGTGCCAGCTCACCAAGGGCAAACCAAGAGACCCAGTACTTC
J: TRBJ1-2; D: NA; V: TRBV7-2; size: NA; CDR3: CASSQIPDSYGYTF; DNA: TGTGCCAGCAGTCAAATACCGGATTCCTATGGCTACACCTTC
J: TRBJ1-1; D: NA; V: TRBV5-1; size: NA; CDR3: CASSSGTTETPEAFF; DNA: TGCGCCAGCAGCTCAGGGACAACTGAAACCCCTGAAGCTTTCTTT
J: TRBJ1-2; D: NA; V: TRBV9; size: once; CDR3: CASSVDEQYYGYTF; DNA: TGTGCCAGCAGCGTAGACGAACAGTACTATGGCTACACCTTC